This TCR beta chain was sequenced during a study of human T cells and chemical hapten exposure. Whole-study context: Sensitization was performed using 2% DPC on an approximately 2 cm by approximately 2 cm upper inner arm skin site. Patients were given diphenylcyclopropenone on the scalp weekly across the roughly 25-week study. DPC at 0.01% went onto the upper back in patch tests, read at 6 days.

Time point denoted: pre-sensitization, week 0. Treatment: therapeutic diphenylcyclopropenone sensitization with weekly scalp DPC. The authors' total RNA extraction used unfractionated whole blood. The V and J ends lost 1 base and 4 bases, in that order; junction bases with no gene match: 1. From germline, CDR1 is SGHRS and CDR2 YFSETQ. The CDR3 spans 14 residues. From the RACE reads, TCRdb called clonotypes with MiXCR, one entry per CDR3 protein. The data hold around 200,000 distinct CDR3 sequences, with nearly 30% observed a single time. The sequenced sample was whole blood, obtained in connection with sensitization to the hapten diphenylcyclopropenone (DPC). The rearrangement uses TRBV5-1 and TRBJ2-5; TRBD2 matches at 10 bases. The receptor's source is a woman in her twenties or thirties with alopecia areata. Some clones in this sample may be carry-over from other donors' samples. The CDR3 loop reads CASSLTSGAETQYF. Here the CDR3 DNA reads TGCGCCAGCAGCTTGACTAGCGGGGCAGAGACCCAGTACTTC.